One TCR beta chain is described in this entry. The entry originates in a study of blood T cell repertoires in COVID-19. Study information: COVID-19 samples from acute and convalescent phases originated in the United States, Italy and Spain. T cells, B-cell-depleted T cells, or PBMCs supplied cDNA or gDNA.

Per the original data handling: Estimated nucleated cell counts came from reference gene primer amplification. The method was immunoSEQ multiplex PCR; TCRdb's version includes in-frame clones alone and lacks a portion of them. The V and J calls and the clone size are those of that table, but D and trimming were determined from the DNA. The sample records over 50,000 clones, approximately 89% being singletons. This receptor was taken from a man in his sixties with acute or convalescent COVID-19. The specimen was peripheral blood.

In DNA form, the CDR3 reads TGTGCCAGCAGCCCTCTCTGGCGGGGGGGGGAGACCCAGTACTTC. Amino acids: CASSPLWRGGETQYF. V and J are TRBV7-9 and TRBJ2-5; 9 bases agree with TRBD2. V shed 5 bases and J 5 bases; nucleotides not matched to a gene: 9. The CDR3 is made up of 15 amino acids. Germline CDR1 reads SEHNR; CDR2 reads FQNEAQ (reference sequence).